This T cell receptor (beta chain) was observed in a study of cytomegalovirus exposure and HLA in healthy donors. Across the whole study: From donors who were HLA-typed, an early data release held around 85 million unique TCRs. Study-wide results and caveats: What was likely a sequencing artifact was a cluster of highly shared sequence variants. Later analysis showed TCR association rates varying by HLA locus, highest for DRB1 and lowest for HLA-C. As a later analysis showed, several of the most significant clusters appeared to be linked to common viral pathogens.

This clone turned up a few times. Its antigen is not identified. PCR was performed using 60 Vbeta and 13 Jbeta primers. TCRdb keeps only in-frame clones here, not all; method: immunoSEQ multiplex PCR. The table lists 100,000 to 150,000 clones, roughly 80% of them singletons. V was clipped by 5 bases and J by 0 bases; unmatched bases: 15. The germline CDR1 and CDR2 sequences are SEHNR and FQNEAQ (reference sequence). The CDR3 has 19 amino acids. Sequenced input: PBMCs. The chain is built from TRBV7-9 and TRBJ2-5, with 10 positions matching TRBD2. This TCR derives from a young man in good health and CMV-seropositive. The CDR3 protein is CASSTRLAGQKTYQETQYF. As DNA, the CDR3 is TGTGCCAGCAGCACTCGACTAGCGGGCCAAAAAACTTACCAAGAGACCCAGTACTTC.